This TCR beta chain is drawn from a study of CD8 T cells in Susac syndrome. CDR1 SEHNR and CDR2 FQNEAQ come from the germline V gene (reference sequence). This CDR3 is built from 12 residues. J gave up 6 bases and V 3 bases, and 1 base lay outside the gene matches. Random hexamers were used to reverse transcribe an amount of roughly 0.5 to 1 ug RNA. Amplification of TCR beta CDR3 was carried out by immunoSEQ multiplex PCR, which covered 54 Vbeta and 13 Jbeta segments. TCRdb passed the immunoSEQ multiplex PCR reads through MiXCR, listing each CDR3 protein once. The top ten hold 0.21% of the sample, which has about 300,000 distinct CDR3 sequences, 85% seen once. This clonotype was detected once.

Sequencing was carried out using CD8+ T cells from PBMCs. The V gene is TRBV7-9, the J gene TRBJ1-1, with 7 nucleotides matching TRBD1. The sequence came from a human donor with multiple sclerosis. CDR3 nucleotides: TGTGCCAGCAGCTTCGGACAGGCTGAAGCTTTCTTT. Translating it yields CASSFGQAEAFF.